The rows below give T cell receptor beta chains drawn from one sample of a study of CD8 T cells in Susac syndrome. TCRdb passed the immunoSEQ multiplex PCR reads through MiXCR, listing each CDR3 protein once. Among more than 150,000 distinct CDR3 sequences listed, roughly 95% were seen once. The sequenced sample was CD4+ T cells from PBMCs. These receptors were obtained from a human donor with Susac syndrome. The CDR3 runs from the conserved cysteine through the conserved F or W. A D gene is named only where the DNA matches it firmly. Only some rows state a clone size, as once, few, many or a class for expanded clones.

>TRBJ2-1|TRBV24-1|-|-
TGTGCCACCAGTGACGTACGGGGGCCGCAGTTCTTC
CATSDVRGPQFF
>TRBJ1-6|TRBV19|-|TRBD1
TGTGCCAGTGCACGGGCAGGGGGTAATTCACCCCTCCACTTT
CASARAGGNSPLHF
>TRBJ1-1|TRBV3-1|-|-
TGTGCCAGCAGATCCACAGCGCTCGGGAACACTGAAGCTTTCTTT
CASRSTALGNTEAFF
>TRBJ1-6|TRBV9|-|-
TGTGCCAGCAGCGCTACGCGATCGACTGCGAGCTCCTATAATTCACCCCTCCACTTT
CASSATRSTASSYNSPLHF
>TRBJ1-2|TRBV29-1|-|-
TGCAGCGCAGCCGGGACGGACTATGGCTACACCTTC
CSAAGTDYGYTF
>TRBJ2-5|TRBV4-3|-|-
TGCGCCAGCAGCCAAGAGATCTTCCGACAAGAGACCCAGTACTTC
CASSQEIFRQETQYF
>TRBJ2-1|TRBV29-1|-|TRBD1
TGCAGCGCCCCGGGACAGGGTTTTAATGAGCAGTTCTTC
CSAPGQGFNEQFF
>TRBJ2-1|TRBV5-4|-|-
TGTGCCAGCAGCTTGGCCAGGGCAGGAAGCAATGAGCAGTTCTTC
CASSLARAGSNEQFF
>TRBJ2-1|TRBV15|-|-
TGTGCCACCAGCAGAGAGAGGGTGTACAATGAGCAGTTCTTC
CATSRERVYNEQFF
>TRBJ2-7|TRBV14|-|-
TGTGCCAGCAGCCAAGATCTGGTCAGGGAGCAGTACTTC
CASSQDLVREQYF
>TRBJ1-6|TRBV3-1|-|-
TGTGCCAGCAGCCAAGATATGAGGAGGGGGACACCCCTCCACTTT
CASSQDMRRGTPLHF
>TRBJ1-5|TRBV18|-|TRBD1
TGTGCCAGCTCCCAGGACAGGGGTATCTATCAGCCCCAGCATTTT
CASSQDRGIYQPQHF
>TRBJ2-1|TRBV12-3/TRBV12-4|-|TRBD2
TGTGCCAGCAGGTCGGGACTAGCGGGAGCCAATGAGCAGTTCTTC
CASRSGLAGANEQFF
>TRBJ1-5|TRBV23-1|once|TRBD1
TGCGCCAGCAGTCACCAGCCGGGACAGGGTACCAATCAGCCCCAGCATTTT
CASSHQPGQGTNQPQHF
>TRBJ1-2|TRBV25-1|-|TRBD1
TGTGCCAGCAGTAGACAGGGGGGGTATGGCTACACCTTC
CASSRQGGYGYTF
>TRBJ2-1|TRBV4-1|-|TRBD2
TGCGCCAGCAGCCGAGAGCTGACTAGCCGCTCCTACAATGAGCAGTTCTTC
CASSRELTSRSYNEQFF